The clone carrying this T cell receptor beta chain was observed many times. What it binds is not known. The data derive from a study of CD8 T cells in ankylosing spondylitis. Scientists made TCR beta libraries using quantitative 5'-RACE with molecular barcodes. TCRdb used MiXCR to reprocess the 5' RACE reads, holding one entry per CDR3 protein. The table has under 300,000 distinct CDR3 sequences, approximately 12% seen once. The CDR3 runs 15 residues. Trimming stripped 5 bases from V and 7 bases from J, with 22 bases between. Germline V gene lookup returns CDR1 SGHKS and CDR2 YYEKEE (reference sequence). Whole-study findings and limits: The authors reported significant enrichment of disease-linked clones in matched ankylosing spondylitis synovial fluid. Some of the motif variants had earlier been found in reactive arthritis patients' fluid and blood. A TCR beta motif made of several highly homologous variants seemed typical of ankylosing spondylitis blood.

The chain employs TRBV5-5 and TRBJ2-7; D is uncertain. Material for sequencing was blood, either unsorted or a sorted T cell fraction (not recorded which). This receptor was identified in a male donor with ankylosing spondylitis or in good health (not recorded which). The CDR3 spells CASRSDRFQRWEQYF. The CDR3 DNA sequence: TGTGCCAGCAGATCTGACCGATTCCAACGATGGGAGCAGTACTTC.